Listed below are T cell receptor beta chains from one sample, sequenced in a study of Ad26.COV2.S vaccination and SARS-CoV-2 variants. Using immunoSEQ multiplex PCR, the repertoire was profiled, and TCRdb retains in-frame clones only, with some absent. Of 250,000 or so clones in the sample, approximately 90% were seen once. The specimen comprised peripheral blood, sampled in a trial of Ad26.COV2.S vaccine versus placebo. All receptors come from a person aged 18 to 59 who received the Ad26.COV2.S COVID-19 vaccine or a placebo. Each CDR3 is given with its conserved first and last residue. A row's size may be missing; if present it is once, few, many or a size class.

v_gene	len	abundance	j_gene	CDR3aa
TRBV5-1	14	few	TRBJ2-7	CASSLVVSPYEQYF
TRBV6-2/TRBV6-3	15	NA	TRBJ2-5	CASSTTGTAKETQYF
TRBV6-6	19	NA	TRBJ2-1	CASSPTTGWGGKSYNEQFF
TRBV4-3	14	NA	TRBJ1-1	CASSRDTVNTEAFF
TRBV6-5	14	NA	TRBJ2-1	CASSYTGGYNEQFF
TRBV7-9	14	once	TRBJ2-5	CASSNSGTQETQYF
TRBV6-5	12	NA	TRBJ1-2	CASSYSGRGYTF
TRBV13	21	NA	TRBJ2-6	CASSLWTGGIPIDSGANVLTF
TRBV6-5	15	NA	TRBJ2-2	CASRGTGSVTGELFF
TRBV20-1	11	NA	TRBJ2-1	CSARIHNEQFF
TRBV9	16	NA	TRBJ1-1	CASSPRQGAADTEAFF
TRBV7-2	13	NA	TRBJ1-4	CASSPGVREKLFF
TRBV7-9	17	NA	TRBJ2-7	CASSLRTATGEGYEQYF
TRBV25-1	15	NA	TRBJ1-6	CASTPGQSYNSPLHF
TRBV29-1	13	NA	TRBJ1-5	CSVGRDFGQPQHF
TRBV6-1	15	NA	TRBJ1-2	CASSESRAGLNGYTF
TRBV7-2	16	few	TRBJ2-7	CASSLVGGRSSYEQYF
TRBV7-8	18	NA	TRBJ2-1	CASSFGLAGGSSYNEQFF
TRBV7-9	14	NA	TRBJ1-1	CASTHRGRETEAFF
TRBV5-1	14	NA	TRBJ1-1	CASSSGPSNTEAFF
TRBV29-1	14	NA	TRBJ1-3	CSVLLPGSGNTIYF
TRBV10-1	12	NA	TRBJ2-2	CASRLNTGELFF
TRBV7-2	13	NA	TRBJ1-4	CASTPGPNEKLFF
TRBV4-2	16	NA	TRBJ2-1	CASSQVISGVYNEQFF
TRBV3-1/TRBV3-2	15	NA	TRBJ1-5	CASSQDGNSNQPQHF
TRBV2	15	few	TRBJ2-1	CASRKAGGSYNEQFF
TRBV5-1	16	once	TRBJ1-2	CASSRTGTPLGYGYTF
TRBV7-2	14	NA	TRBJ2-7	CASSTVVAAYEQYF
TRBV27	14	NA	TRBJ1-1	CASSPDSSQGEAFF
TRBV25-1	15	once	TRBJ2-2	CASSERTVNTGELFF
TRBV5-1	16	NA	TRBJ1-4	CASSLAPGPTNEKLFF
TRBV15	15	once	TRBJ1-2	CATSSPEDGLYGYTF
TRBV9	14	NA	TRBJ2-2	CASSVNLNTGELFF
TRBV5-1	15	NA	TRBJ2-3	CASRPTSGSSDTQYF
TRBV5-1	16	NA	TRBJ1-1	CASSLGQAAYSTEAFF
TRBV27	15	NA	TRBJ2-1	CASSYFSGSYNEQFF
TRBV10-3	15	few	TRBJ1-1	CAISDVRGSNTEAFF
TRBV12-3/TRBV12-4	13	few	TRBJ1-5	CASSGTGNQPQHF
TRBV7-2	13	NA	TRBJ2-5	CASQGLNQETQYF
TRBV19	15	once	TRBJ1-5	CASRGGHYSNQPQHF
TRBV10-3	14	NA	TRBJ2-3	CAISEGAVADTQYF
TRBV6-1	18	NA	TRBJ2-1	CASSESRLAGGFVHEQFF
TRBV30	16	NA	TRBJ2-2	CAWILGSSGIAGELFF
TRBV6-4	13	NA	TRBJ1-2	CASSPVLNYGYTF
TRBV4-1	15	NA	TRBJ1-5	CASSQDPAGNQPQHF
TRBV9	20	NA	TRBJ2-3	CASSVNPSVQIYPNTDTQYF
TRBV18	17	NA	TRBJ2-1	CASSPQGLHSENNEQFF
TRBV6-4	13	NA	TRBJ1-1	CASADGPNTEAFF
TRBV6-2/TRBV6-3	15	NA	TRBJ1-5	CASSYFGMSNQPQHF
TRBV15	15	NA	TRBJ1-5	CATSRSGGWNQPQHF
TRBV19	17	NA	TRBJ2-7	CASSPRGSGVRFYEQYF
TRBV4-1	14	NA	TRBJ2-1	CASSQENRFNEQFF
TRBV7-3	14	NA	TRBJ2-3	CASSLTSGTDTQYF
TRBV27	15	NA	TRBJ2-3	CASSHGAWGTDTQYF